What follows are 2 T cell receptor beta chains derived from one specimen sequenced in a study of CD8+ T cells in alopecia areata. Extracted RNA was reverse transcribed into cDNA, the sequencing template. Repertoires were generated with immunoSEQ multiplex PCR, while TCRdb's copy carries only in-frame clones and drops some. The sample lists 250,000 to 350,000 clones; about three fifths were seen once. Treatment noted: oral pan-JAK inhibitor, 5-10 mg twice daily. The source material was CD4+ T cells sorted from blood, sampled at week 52, from a patient treated with tofacitinib. The receptors were gathered from a human donor with alopecia areata.

The CDR3 DNA follows: TGTGCCAGCAGTAGGGAGTATGATACGCAGTATTTT. It is translated as CASSREYDTQYF. V and J are TRBV6-6 and TRBJ2-3; TRBD2 might be the D (5 bases). From germline, CDR1 is MNHNY and CDR2 SVGAGI (reference sequence). The CDR3 loop spans 12 amino acids. Trimming stripped 5 bases from V and 6 bases from J, with 9 bases between.

The chain carries TRBV30 and TRBJ2-5; perhaps TRBD2 as D (6 bases). Trimming took 5 bases from V and 2 from J, leaving 12 bases between them. From germline, CDR1 is GTSNPN and CDR2 SVGIG (reference sequence). CDR3 length: 13 amino acids. The CDR3 bases are TGTGCCTGGGCTCTGGCGGGACAAGAGACCCAGTACTTC. It yields the protein CAWALAGQETQYF.